This is a list of T cell receptor beta chains from one sample in a study of PD-L1 blockade in urothelial cancer. Clones were read by immunoSEQ multiplex PCR, and TCRdb kept only the in-frame ones, dropping some. The sample carries 60,000 to 80,000 clones, approximately 91% recorded once. The sequences come from PBMCs, collected around atezolizumab (anti-PD-L1) treatment. The receptors originated from a man aged 55 to 70 with urothelial cancer. Both conserved end residues are part of each CDR3. Fields, in order: J gene, clone size, D gene, V gene, CDR3 length, CDR3 protein, CDR3 DNA. The D gene is left open where the match is weak. The size of a clone is reported for some rows only, either as once, few or many, or as a class for expanded clones.

>TRBJ1-1|-|-|TRBV10-3|13
CAISESRDTEAFF
TGTGCCATCAGTGAAAGCAGGGACACTGAAGCTTTCTTT
>TRBJ2-2|-|-|TRBV11-2|15
CASSSTGRWTGELFF
TGTGCCAGCAGCTCGACGGGGAGATGGACCGGGGAGCTGTTTTTT
>TRBJ1-1|-|-|TRBV7-2|14
CASSFFSGVTEAFF
TGTGCCAGCAGCTTCTTTAGCGGGGTCACTGAAGCTTTCTTT
>TRBJ2-2|-|TRBD2|TRBV4-3|18
CASSQAPGRAGVSGELFF
TGCGCCAGCAGCCAAGCCCCTGGAAGGGCGGGAGTGAGCGGGGAGCTGTTTTTT
>TRBJ1-5|-|-|TRBV30|13
CAWSKQGNQPQHF
TGTGCCTGGAGCAAGCAGGGGAATCAGCCCCAGCATTTT
>TRBJ2-1|-|-|TRBV2|12
CASSDVLSEQFF
TGTGCCAGCAGTGATGTACTATCCGAGCAGTTCTTC
>TRBJ2-1|-|-|TRBV28|16
CASSFQGGETYNEQFF
TGTGCCAGCAGTTTTCAGGGGGGAGAGACTTACAATGAGCAGTTCTTC
>TRBJ1-1|-|-|TRBV28|12
CAIRDTYTEAFF
TGTGCCATCCGTGACACGTACACTGAAGCTTTCTTT
>TRBJ2-7|-|-|TRBV11-1|12
CASSLLQYEQYF
TGTGCCAGCAGCTTACTACAGTACGAGCAGTACTTC
>TRBJ2-1|-|TRBD1|TRBV19|16
CASSRQGLNGVNEQFF
TGTGCCAGTAGCAGACAGGGCCTCAATGGTGTCAATGAGCAGTTCTTC
>TRBJ1-5|-|-|TRBV7-2|14
CASSLGEGFQPQHF
TGTGCCAGCAGCTTAGGAGAGGGTTTCCAGCCCCAGCATTTT
>TRBJ2-1|-|-|TRBV6-5|15
CASSQPSRSYNEQFF
TGTGCCAGCAGCCAACCTAGCCGATCCTACAATGAGCAGTTCTTC
>TRBJ1-3|-|TRBD1|TRBV5-1|13
CASTSGGLDTIYF
TGCGCCAGCACCTCAGGGGGCCTCGACACCATATATTTT
>TRBJ1-2|-|TRBD1|TRBV7-2|15
CASSLSGQGSYGYTF
TGTGCCAGCAGCTTATCCGGACAGGGGTCCTATGGCTACACCTTC
>TRBJ2-1|-|-|TRBV5-1|15
CASSLGGSSYNEQFF
TGCGCCAGCAGCTTGGGTGGGAGCTCCTACAATGAGCAGTTCTTC
>TRBJ2-7|few|-|TRBV7-2|16
CASSLGIREFSYEQYF
TGTGCCAGCAGCTTAGGGATCCGGGAGTTCTCCTACGAGCAGTACTTC
>TRBJ1-1|-|TRBD1|TRBV29-1|14
CSVPKGGGRTEAFF
TGCAGCGTCCCCAAAGGAGGGGGCAGAACTGAAGCTTTCTTT
>TRBJ2-5|-|TRBD2|TRBV5-1|14
CASSLTSGSETQYF
TGCGCCAGCAGCCTGACTAGCGGGAGTGAGACCCAGTACTTC
>TRBJ1-2|-|-|TRBV2|13
CASSEARTVGYTF
TGTGCCAGCAGTGAAGCACGGACAGTCGGCTACACCTTC
>TRBJ1-2|-|-|TRBV4-3|15
CASSPRGQANYGYTF
TGCGCCAGCAGCCCGAGAGGGCAAGCTAACTATGGCTACACCTTC
>TRBJ2-5|-|-|TRBV7-3|16
CASSSQSSLGQETQYF
TGTGCCAGCAGCTCCCAAAGCTCACTAGGGCAAGAGACCCAGTACTTC
>TRBJ1-6|once|TRBD1|TRBV9|16
CASSVTGTEKISPLHF
TGTGCCAGCAGCGTCACCGGGACAGAAAAGATTTCACCCCTCCACTTT
>TRBJ1-1|-|TRBD1|TRBV2|15
CASRRPQGEDTEAFF
TGTGCCAGCAGGCGCCCCCAGGGGGAGGACACTGAAGCTTTCTTT
>TRBJ2-3|-|TRBD2|TRBV5-1|15
CASSLATSGVDTQYF
TGCGCCAGCAGCTTGGCAACTAGCGGGGTGGATACGCAGTATTTT
>TRBJ1-2|-|-|TRBV6-5|15
CASSLEAGEGNGYTF
TGTGCCAGCAGTCTGGAGGCAGGGGAGGGGAATGGCTACACCTTC
>TRBJ2-7|-|-|TRBV6-5|13
CASSFSEGYEQYF
TGTGCCAGCAGTTTCTCGGAGGGGTACGAGCAGTACTTC
>TRBJ1-5|-|TRBD1|TRBV5-4|14
CASSRDRQNQPQHF
TGTGCCAGCTCCAGGGACAGACAAAATCAGCCCCAGCATTTT
>TRBJ2-3|-|-|TRBV28|16
CASSLLGATVTDTQYF
TGTGCCAGCAGTTTATTGGGGGCTACTGTCACAGATACGCAGTATTTT
>TRBJ2-7|-|-|TRBV7-2|13
CASSLQGAREQYF
TGTGCCAGCAGCTTACAAGGGGCGAGGGAGCAGTACTTC
>TRBJ2-7|-|TRBD2|TRBV19|15
CASSITSGVSYEQYF
TGTGCCAGTAGTATCACTAGCGGGGTCTCCTACGAGCAGTACTTC
>TRBJ2-2|once|-|TRBV29-1|14
CSVAPTAGTGELFF
TGCAGCGTGGCCCCGACAGCCGGGACCGGGGAGCTGTTTTTT
>TRBJ2-5|-|TRBD1|TRBV15|15
CATSRSTGGGETQYF
TGTGCCACCAGCAGATCTACAGGGGGCGGAGAGACCCAGTACTTC